Shown below are 30 T cell receptor beta chains from a single sample sequenced in a study of cytomegalovirus exposure and HLA in healthy donors. With 60 Vbeta and 13 Jbeta primers, the PCR was carried out. The protocol was immunoSEQ multiplex PCR, while the TCRdb copy is restricted to in-frame clones and leaves out a portion. This table has more than 80,000 clones, 78% appearing once. The sample taken for sequencing was PBMCs. The receptors stem from a middle-aged woman in good health and CMV-seropositive.

In DNA, the CDR3 is TGTGCCAGCAGTGAGGGTGCTGTGTATCAGCCCCAGCATTTT. Its protein product is CASSEGAVYQPQHF. V usage is TRBV6-5 and J usage is TRBJ1-5; D is ambiguous. CDR3 size: 14 residues. Looked up from germline, CDR1 is MNHEY and CDR2 is SVGAGI. V was pared by 5 bases and J by 5 bases, with 13 bases between.

The chain joins TRBV6-1 to TRBJ2-1, with D maybe TRBD1 (6 bases). CDR3 length: 15 amino acids. Looked up from germline, CDR1 is MNHNS and CDR2 is SASEGT. Between the trimmed V and J ends, which lost 5 bases and 6 bases, there was a span of 17 bases. The CDR3 loop reads CASSLFETGTNEQFF. In nucleotides, the CDR3 is TGTGCCAGCAGTCTATTCGAAACAGGGACCAATGAGCAGTTCTTC.

V is TRBV29-1 and J is TRBJ2-3; D may be TRBD2 (6 bases). The V end was cut by 0 bases, the J end by 1 base, with 17 bases between. Germline V CDR1 and CDR2: SQVTM, ANQGSEA. This CDR3 is built from 17 residues. Here the CDR3 DNA reads TGCAGCGTTGAAGACTTACACGGAGGGGAAGGCACAGATACGCAGTATTTT. Translating it yields CSVEDLHGGEGTDTQYF.

The rearrangement uses TRBV7-3 and TRBJ2-7, with 10 nucleotides matching TRBD2. J was trimmed by 6 bases and V by 1 base; bases with no gene match: 6. Germline CDR1 reads SGHTA; CDR2 reads FQGTGA. The CDR3 is 15 amino acids. The CDR3 region has the DNA TGTGCCAGCAGCTTAAGTCTAGCGGGAGCATCCGAGCAGTACTTC. Its protein is CASSLSLAGASEQYF.

The chain joins TRBV9 to TRBJ2-7; 8 bases agree with TRBD1. The V gene's germline CDR1 is SGDLS and CDR2 YYNGEE. V trimming: 2 bases; J trimming: 6 bases; junction bases outside the gene matches: 1. The CDR3 is 12 amino acids. CDR3 sequence (DNA): TGTGCCAGCAGCGTGACAGGGGTCGAGCAGTACTTC. It codes for CASSVTGVEQYF.

A word on this clone: At one end, the junction sequence differs from germline, possibly due to a read error. The chain couples TRBV7-7 to TRBJ2-1, with a tentative D call TRBD2 (5 bases). The CDR3 consists of 13 residues. Germline V gives CDR1 SSHAT, CDR2 FNYEAQ (reference sequence). The DNA for the CDR3 is TGTGCTAGCAGCCGGGGAGACACGGGTGAGCAGTTCTTC. Amino acids: CASSRGDTGEQFF.

V and J are TRBV11-2 and TRBJ1-5, with D perhaps matching TRBD1 (6 bases). The germline V gene has CDR1 SGHAT and CDR2 FQNNGV. This CDR3 contains 15 residues. V lost 3 bases, J lost 0 bases, and 9 bases lay in between. As DNA, the CDR3 is TGTGCCAGCAGCTTTACCAGGGGTAGCAATCAGCCCCAGCATTTT. It translates to CASSFTRGSNQPQHF.

The chain is built from TRBV28 and TRBJ1-5; TRBD1 aligns across 8 bases. Trimming took 4 bases from V and 6 from J; bases not matched to a gene: 2. Germline values: CDR1 MDHEN, CDR2 SYDVKM. The CDR3 has 13 amino acids. The CDR3 reads CASSSDRAQPQHF. CDR3 DNA: TGTGCCAGCAGTTCGGACAGGGCTCAGCCCCAGCATTTT.

The J gene is TRBJ1-5, the V gene TRBV28, with 8 positions matching TRBD1. The V and J ends lost 5 bases and 7 bases, in that order; junction bases with no gene match: 7. This CDR3 comprises 14 residues. The germline V gene encodes CDR1 MDHEN and CDR2 SYDVKM. The CDR3 coding sequence is TGTGCCAGCAGTCGACAGGGGTTTGACCAGCCCCAGCATTTT. This translates into CASSRQGFDQPQHF.

This rearrangement joins TRBV2 to TRBJ1-1; TRBD1 matches 9 bases. Germline CDR1 and CDR2: SNHLY and FYNNEI. There are 14 residues in the CDR3. The V segment lost 7 bases and the J segment 2 bases; nucleotides outside the gene matches: 5. The CDR3 reads CASIYRGLNTEAFF. CDR3 nucleotide sequence: TGTGCCAGCATCTACAGGGGGCTAAACACTGAAGCTTTCTTT.

This sequence joins TRBV10-1 and TRBJ2-1; D is unresolved. From germline, CDR1 is WNHNN and CDR2 SYGVQD (reference sequence). The V end lost 3 bases, the J end lost 10 bases, and 7 bases lay between the germline ends. The CDR3 is made up of 11 amino acids. The CDR3 region has the DNA TGCGCCAGCAGTGAAGCTGTGGAGCAGTTCTTC. Encoded protein: CASSEAVEQFF.

The V and J genes are TRBV28 and TRBJ2-5; D perhaps matches TRBD1 (5 bases). Germline CDR1 is MDHEN and CDR2 is SYDVKM. V was pared by 4 bases and J by 0 bases, with 12 bases between. The CDR3 spans 15 residues. The CDR3 nucleotides read TGTGCCAGCAGTTCAGGGTACCGGCACCAAGAGACCCAGTACTTC. Amino acid sequence: CASSSGYRHQETQYF.

This chain connects TRBV27 to TRBJ1-1; tentatively, D is TRBD1 (6 bases). The CDR3 extends over 15 amino acids. The V gene's germline CDR1 is MNHEY and CDR2 SMNVEV (reference sequence). Trimming cost V 3 bases and J 5 bases, with 16 bases left between them. The CDR3 loop is CASSFGAKGDTEAFF. CDR3 in DNA: TGTGCCAGCAGTTTCGGCGCGAAGGGGGATACTGAAGCTTTCTTT.

This chain joins TRBV9 and TRBJ2-1; 9 nucleotides align to TRBD2. The junction had 9 bases not matched to a gene; V was cut back by 2 bases and J by 9 bases. The CDR3 is made up of 15 amino acids. The germline gives CDR1 SGDLS, CDR2 YYNGEE. In DNA, the CDR3 is TGTGCCAGCAGCGTTCAAGCGGGAGGCCTCGGTGAGCAGTTCTTC. Translated, it gives CASSVQAGGLGEQFF.

J is TRBJ1-4 and V is TRBV13, with D unresolved. Trimming took 0 bases from V and 4 from J, leaving 15 bases between them. CDR3 length: 17 residues. Germline CDR1 and CDR2: PRHDT and FYEKMQ (reference sequence). The CDR3 DNA is TGTGCCAGCAGCTTAGGGGCGGGCGAGGGCCTTAATGAAAAACTGTTTTTT. Translated, it gives CASSLGAGEGLNEKLFF.

The rearrangement joins TRBV29-1 to TRBJ2-5; perhaps TRBD2 as D (6 bases). The J call may be faulty, since TRBJ2-7 better matches the DNA end. From germline, CDR1 is SQVTM and CDR2 ANQGSEA. The CDR3 loop spans 12 amino acids. The DNA of the CDR3 is TGCAGCGTTGACGGCGGGATGGGCGAGCAGTACTTC. Its protein is CSVDGGMGEQYF.

This clone has a single count. This chain connects TRBV9 to TRBJ2-7; D is possibly TRBD1 (5 bases). The ends were cut back, 5 bases at V and 5 bases at J, with 11 bases in the middle. Germline V gene sequence: CDR1 SGDLS, CDR2 YYNGEE. This CDR3 contains 12 residues. The CDR3, as DNA: TGTGCCAGCAGTGCATCAGGGAACGAGCAGTACTTC. Translated, it gives CASSASGNEQYF. The full variable domain, in which reference TRBV9 and TRBJ2-7 provide the parts outside the CDR3, is DSGVTQTPKHLITATGQRVTLRCSPRSGDLSVYWYQQSLDQGLQFLIQYYNGEERAKGNILERFSAQQFPDLHSELNLSSLELGDSALYFCASSASGNEQYFGPGTRLTVT.

The chain links TRBV11-3 to TRBJ1-1; a possible D gene is TRBD1 (5 bases). Germline CDR1 reads SGHNT; CDR2 reads YENEEA. The CDR3 has 13 residues. Between the trimmed V and J ends, which lost 4 bases and 5 bases, there was a span of 11 bases. The CDR3 DNA reads as TGTGCCAGCAGCTCACAAGGGGATACTGAAGCTTTCTTT. Encoded protein: CASSSQGDTEAFF.

This rearrangement joins TRBV30 to TRBJ2-1; TRBD2 might be the D (5 bases). V was cut by 3 bases and J by 2 bases, with 8 bases left in between. Per germline, CDR1 GTSNPN and CDR2 SVGIG (reference sequence). CDR3 size: 13 residues. The chain's CDR3 is CAWRAGTYNEQFF. The CDR3, as DNA: TGTGCCTGGAGAGCCGGGACCTACAATGAGCAGTTCTTC.

The gene calls are TRBV2 and TRBJ2-7; TRBD2 matches 11 bases. Per germline, CDR1 SNHLY and CDR2 FYNNEI. The CDR3 is 19 amino acids. Trimming took 6 bases from V and 0 from J; bases not matched to a gene: 16. CDR3 coding DNA: TGTGCCAGCAGCGGTAACCTCTGGAAAACTAGCGGGAGCTCCTACGAGCAGTACTTC. It specifies CASSGNLWKTSGSSYEQYF.

The chain employs TRBV28 and TRBJ1-4; D gene unclear. This CDR3 contains 14 residues. The V and J ends lost 3 bases and 11 bases respectively, with 16 bases between them. Germline V lookup: CDR1 MDHEN, CDR2 SYDVKM. The CDR3 bases are TGTGCCAGCAGTTTTGGCCGGGAACTTCGGAAACTGTTTTTT. This sequence encodes CASSFGRELRKLFF. The full variable domain, rest sourced from reference TRBV28 and TRBJ1-4, is DVKVTQSSRYLVKRTGEKVFLECVQDMDHENMFWYRQDPGLGLRLIYFSYDVKMKEKGDIPEGYSVSREKKERFSLILESASTNQTSMYLCASSFGRELRKLFFGSGTQLSVL.

This rearrangement joins TRBV2 to TRBJ1-5; a weak D match, TRBD1 (5 bases). CDR3 size: 15 residues. The V end lost 1 base, the J end lost 2 bases, and 9 bases lay between the germline ends. From germline, CDR1 is SNHLY and CDR2 FYNNEI. CDR3 bases: TGTGCCAGCAGTGAAGGGCAGGGCGGCAATCAGCCCCAGCATTTT. Translated, it gives CASSEGQGGNQPQHF.

This clone was counted a few times. The chain carries TRBV19 and TRBJ2-2, with D possibly TRBD2 on 6 matching bases. Germline V gene sequence: CDR1 LNHDA, CDR2 SQIVND (reference sequence). The CDR3 runs 15 residues. The V end was cut by 4 bases, the J end by 0 bases, with 9 bases between. CDR3 in DNA: TGTGCCAGTAGTAGGCTAGCGACGAACACCGGGGAGCTGTTTTTT. Amino acid sequence: CASSRLATNTGELFF.

This sequence joins TRBV6-5 and TRBJ1-2, with D unresolved. This CDR3 has 12 amino acids. Germline V gene sequence: CDR1 MNHEY, CDR2 SVGAGI. V was pared by 2 bases and J by 7 bases, with 8 bases between. CDR3 sequence reads: CASSYPHGGYTF. The CDR3 DNA reads as TGTGCCAGCAGTTACCCACATGGTGGCTACACCTTC.

The chain joins TRBV18 to TRBJ1-2; TRBD1 aligns across 10 bases. Looked up from germline, CDR1 is KGHSH and CDR2 is LQKENI. V was pared by 6 bases and J by 4 bases, with 11 bases of the junction left unmatched. This CDR3 has 16 amino acids. The CDR3 reads CASSPSTGGKGYGYTF. In DNA, the CDR3 is TGTGCCAGCTCCCCTTCGACAGGGGGCAAAGGCTATGGCTACACCTTC.

The chain is built from TRBV28 and TRBJ1-2; D remains ambiguous. Trimming removed 7 bases at V and 8 bases at J, with 11 bases between. Germline-derived CDR1 and CDR2 are MDHEN and SYDVKM. The CDR3 is 11 residues long. The CDR3 region is CASISLWGYTF. CDR3 nucleotides: TGTGCCAGCATTAGCCTCTGGGGCTACACCTTC.

The V and J genes are TRBV28 and TRBJ1-1, with 8 bases fitting TRBD1. The CDR3 consists of 16 residues. From germline, CDR1 is MDHEN and CDR2 SYDVKM. V was clipped by 4 bases and J by 3 bases; unmatched bases: 10. The DNA for the CDR3 is TGTGCCAGCAGTTCTCCCCAGGGGGCTAAGGACACTGAAGCTTTCTTT. As protein: CASSSPQGAKDTEAFF. Filled out from reference TRBV28 and TRBJ1-1, the complete variable domain reads DVKVTQSSRYLVKRTGEKVFLECVQDMDHENMFWYRQDPGLGLRLIYFSYDVKMKEKGDIPEGYSVSREKKERFSLILESASTNQTSMYLCASSSPQGAKDTEAFFGQGTRLTVV.

The chain has TRBV7-6 and TRBJ2-1; TRBD2 matches at 13 bases. Per the germline V gene, CDR1 is SGHVS and CDR2 is FNYEAQ. With 5 bases clipped from V and 7 bases from J, the junction kept 5 bases outside the gene matches. The CDR3 has 15 residues. The chain's CDR3 is CASSPGTSGMNEQFF. As DNA, the CDR3 is TGTGCCAGCAGCCCCGGGACTAGCGGGATGAATGAGCAGTTCTTC.

The chain recombines TRBV11-2 with TRBJ2-7; D possibly corresponds to TRBD1 (5 bases). Germline V CDR1 and CDR2: SGHAT, FQNNGV. V lost 3 bases and J lost 3, with 12 bases in between. The CDR3 contains 14 residues. CDR3 sequence: CASSLIQESYEQYF. The DNA for the CDR3 is TGTGCCAGCAGCTTGATACAGGAGAGCTACGAGCAGTACTTC.

This clone was counted a single time. The V gene is TRBV2, the J gene TRBJ1-2; perhaps TRBD1 as D (6 bases). This CDR3 is 14 amino acids long. Germline loops: CDR1 SNHLY, CDR2 FYNNEI. Between the trimmed V and J ends, which lost 7 bases and 1 base, there was a span of 13 bases. CDR3 in amino acids: CASTTLQGNYGYTF. In DNA, the CDR3 is TGTGCCAGCACCACCTTACAGGGTAACTATGGCTACACCTTC.